The sequence of this T cell receptor beta chain was determined in a study of patients and donors after allogeneic stem cell transplantation. TCRdb itself ran the RT-PCR reads through MiXCR, one entry per CDR3 protein. The repertoire holds about 960,000 distinct CDR3 sequences, with about a sixth as singletons. From germline, CDR1 is SGDLS and CDR2 YYNGEE. With 7 bases removed from V and 1 base from J, the gap between germline ends came to 14 bases. This CDR3 contains 14 residues. Sequenced input: blood, either unsorted or a sorted T cell fraction (not recorded which). V gene TRBV9 combines with J gene TRBJ1-1; a possible D gene is TRBD1 (5 bases). The sequence was collected from a human donor who was either an allogeneic HSCT recipient or a stem cell or donor lymphocyte infusion donor (not recorded which). It is not recorded whose cells these are; they may come from a transplant donor. The CDR3 protein is CASARGTRNTEAFF. The CDR3 coding sequence is TGTGCCAGCGCACGCGGGACGCGGAACACTGAAGCTTTCTTT.